This is a list of T cell receptor beta chains from one sample in a study of T-cell memory formation after mild COVID-19. Each CDR3 protein gets one entry after TCRdb re-called the 5' RACE reads with MiXCR. This table holds about 290,000 distinct CDR3 sequences, approximately 15% found once. The sequenced sample consisted of PBMCs or a T cell subset sorted from them (not recorded which). The receptors shown here come from a young man who had mild COVID-19 (a few samples of this study predate the infection). Cell type and time point are not known. Both conserved end residues are part of each CDR3.

>TRBJ1-6|TRBV3-1
CASSLRQGANSPLHF
>TRBJ2-2|TRBV6-5
CASRGFTGELFF
>TRBJ2-3|TRBV4-1
CASSPPFTDTQYF
>TRBJ1-2|TRBV6-2/TRBV6-3
CASSYASIYGYTF
>TRBJ1-6|TRBV7-2
CASSPGTGINSPLHF
>TRBJ2-2|TRBV24-1
CATSDFVAGELFF
>TRBJ1-5|TRBV6-6
CASSYSNRADSNQPQHF
>TRBJ2-2|TRBV29-1
CSVEFGRGNTGELFF
>TRBJ2-3|TRBV18
CASSQNGLAGHTDTQYF
>TRBJ2-7|TRBV20-1
CSAIPGQGNDEQYF
>TRBJ1-2|TRBV19
CASRLDANYGYTF
>TRBJ2-7|TRBV6-6
CASKGVSYEQYF
>TRBJ2-7|TRBV9
CASSPLVPATLYEQYF
>TRBJ1-1|TRBV5-4
CASSLHNRVTEAFF
>TRBJ1-6|TRBV11-3
CASSLTEGSPLHF
>TRBJ2-2|TRBV7-9
CASRTLLGGANTGELFF
>TRBJ1-3|TRBV4-1
CASSQDPRASGNTIYF
>TRBJ2-5|TRBV5-1
CASSAGTVGVAQYF
>TRBJ2-7|TRBV18
CASSPTLPYSYEQYF
>TRBJ2-5|TRBV7-2
CASSLAKRETQYF
>TRBJ1-1|TRBV12-3/TRBV12-4
CASSSRQARLSEAFF